The 24 T cell receptor beta chains listed next were all sequenced from one sample in a study of blood T cell repertoires in COVID-19. Some clones are missing from TCRdb's copy, which holds only in-frame ones; the method was immunoSEQ multiplex PCR. The profile shows about 130,000 clones, around 88% of them singletons. Material for sequencing was peripheral blood. All receptors derive from a woman between 50 and 59 years old who had recovered from COVID-19.

The rearrangement joins TRBV27 to TRBJ2-3, with 9 bases that match TRBD1. CDR3 size: 16 residues. From germline, CDR1 is MNHEY and CDR2 SMNVEV (reference sequence). J was trimmed by 4 bases and V by 5 bases; bases with no gene match: 10. CDR3 DNA sequence: TGTGCCAGCAGTCTCCTCGGGACAGGGAGTTCAGATACGCAGTATTTT. Amino acids: CASSLLGTGSSDTQYF.

The V call is TRBV7-9, the J call TRBJ1-2, with 10 bases lining up with TRBD1. The V gene's germline CDR1 is SEHNR and CDR2 FQNEAQ (reference sequence). V shed 6 bases and J 4 bases; nucleotides not matched to a gene: 8. The CDR3 has 15 amino acids. The CDR3 nucleotides are TGTGCCAGCAGTGGAACGGACAGGGGGACCTATGGCTACACCTTC. It translates to CASSGTDRGTYGYTF. The full variable domain, completed using reference TRBV7-9 and TRBJ1-2, is DTGVSQNPRHKITKRGQNVTFRCDPISEHNRLYWYRQTLGQGPEFLTYFQNEAQLEKSRLLSDRFSAERPKGSFSTLEIQRTEQGDSAMYLCASSGTDRGTYGYTFGSGTRLTVV.

The chain recombines TRBV19 with TRBJ2-1, with TRBD1 identical over 7 bases. Germline-derived CDR1 and CDR2 are LNHDA and SQIVND (reference sequence). CDR3 length equals 14 residues. Trimming at V came to 4 bases and at J to 6 bases, leaving 6 bases not matched to a gene. CDR3 region: CASSTPDRFNEQFF. The CDR3 DNA is TGTGCCAGTAGTACACCGGACAGGTTCAATGAGCAGTTCTTC.

This clone was found a few times. The chain recombines TRBV19 with TRBJ2-7; 11 positions agree with TRBD2. The trim removed 4 bases at V and 6 bases at J, leaving 5 bases unmatched. Germline CDR1 is LNHDA and CDR2 is SQIVND (reference sequence). The CDR3 spans 14 residues. CDR3 sequence reads: CASSTLAGGLEQYF. CDR3 DNA: TGTGCCAGTAGTACCTTAGCGGGGGGGCTCGAGCAGTACTTC. Using reference TRBV19 and TRBJ2-7 for the parts outside the CDR3, the full variable domain is DGGITQSPKYLFRKEGQNVTLSCEQNLNHDAMYWYRQDPGQGLRLIYYSQIVNDFQKGDIAEGYSVSREKKESFPLTVTSAQKNPTAFYLCASSTLAGGLEQYFGPGTRLTVT.

The chain has TRBV6-6 and TRBJ1-2, with D unclear. V lost 2 bases to trimming and J lost 6 bases, with 4 bases between them. The CDR3 totals 11 residues. Germline V gives CDR1 MNHNY, CDR2 SVGAGI (reference sequence). This chain's CDR3 is CASSYQNGYTF. The DNA for the CDR3 is TGTGCCAGCAGTTACCAGAATGGCTACACCTTC.

The chain is built from TRBV6-5 and TRBJ1-2; D unresolved. V shed 3 bases and J shed 8 bases, with 7 bases lying between them. The CDR3 sequence is 11 residues long. The germline gives CDR1 MNHEY, CDR2 SVGAGI. The CDR3 here is CASSYPGGYTF. The CDR3 DNA is TGTGCCAGCAGTTATCCAGGAGGCTACACCTTC.

This clone was found a few times. The chain recombines TRBV19 with TRBJ1-2; 7 bases align to TRBD1. V shed 3 bases and J 5 bases; nucleotides not matched to a gene: 6. In germline, CDR1 is LNHDA, CDR2 SQIVND (reference sequence). The CDR3 extends over 14 amino acids. The CDR3 loop is CASSILAGGYGYTF. The DNA of the CDR3 is TGTGCCAGTAGTATTCTGGCAGGGGGGTATGGCTACACCTTC.

This rearrangement joins TRBV6-1 to TRBJ2-3; 8 bases map to TRBD2. This CDR3 has 14 amino acids. The germline CDR1 and CDR2 sequences are MNHNS and SASEGT. Germline trimming cut 6 bases from V and 3 bases from J; bases unmatched to any gene: 5. The CDR3 region has the DNA TGTGCCAGCAGCACAAGCGGGAGTACAGATACGCAGTATTTT. Amino acid sequence: CASSTSGSTDTQYF.

The rearrangement joins TRBV20-1 to TRBJ1-2; maybe TRBD1 (5 bases). This CDR3 spans 12 amino acids. Germline V lookup: CDR1 DFQATT, CDR2 SNEGSKA (reference sequence). V shed 3 bases and J shed 6 bases, with 11 bases lying between them. The DNA of the CDR3 is TGCAGTGCTAGTAATCGGGGGGATGGCTACACCTTC. Encoded protein: CSASNRGDGYTF.

This clone was seen a single time. The chain is built from TRBV18 and TRBJ2-2; maybe TRBD2 (5 bases). This CDR3 is built from 16 residues. The ends were cut back, 6 bases at V and 0 bases at J, with 14 bases in the middle. In germline, CDR1 is KGHSH, CDR2 LQKENI. CDR3 nucleotides: TGTGCCAGCTCTCTCGTACCGGAGGCGAACACCGGGGAGCTGTTTTTT. This sequence encodes CASSLVPEANTGELFF.

This chain joins TRBV6-6 and TRBJ1-2; TRBD1 matches 7 bases. Trimming removed 4 bases from V and 6 bases from J; junction bases left unmatched: 5. The germline V gene encodes CDR1 MNHNY and CDR2 SVGAGI (reference sequence). CDR3 length equals 13 residues. CDR3 amino acids: CASSFVGGNGYTF. In nucleotides, the CDR3 is TGTGCCAGCAGTTTTGTAGGGGGCAATGGCTACACCTTC.

The chain couples TRBV5-1 to TRBJ2-2; D might be TRBD1 (5 bases). The germline V and J ends were trimmed by 0 bases and 6 bases, with 6 bases remaining between them. From germline, CDR1 is SGHRS and CDR2 YFSETQ. The CDR3 is made up of 13 amino acids. CDR3 protein: CASSLEGAGELFF. The CDR3 nucleotides read TGCGCCAGCAGCTTGGAAGGGGCCGGGGAGCTGTTTTTT.

The V gene is TRBV2, the J gene TRBJ2-5, with a tentative D call TRBD2 (7 bases). V shed 9 bases and J shed 5 bases, with 13 bases lying between them. This CDR3 spans 12 amino acids. Per the germline V gene, CDR1 is SNHLY and CDR2 is FYNNEI. The CDR3 DNA reads TGTGCCAGTCGTCGGGGGGCCGAGACCCAGTACTTC. Its translation is CASRRGAETQYF.

V and J are TRBV6-5 and TRBJ2-7, with TRBD2 matching 8 bases. The length of the CDR3 is 13 residues. Germline lookup yields CDR1 MNHEY and CDR2 SVGAGI. Trimming took 6 bases from V and 0 from J; bases not matched to a gene: 1. The CDR3 spells CASRLADSYEQYF. The CDR3 DNA follows: TGTGCCAGCAGACTAGCGGACTCCTACGAGCAGTACTTC.

V gene TRBV12-3 or TRBV12-4 combines with J gene TRBJ1-1, with D tentatively TRBD1 (5 bases). This CDR3 comprises 11 residues. The V and J ends lost 4 bases and 6 bases respectively, with 6 bases between them. CDR3 in amino acids: CASSSTAEAFF. CDR3 DNA: TGTGCCAGCAGTTCGACAGCTGAAGCTTTCTTT.

The chain combines TRBV4-1 with TRBJ1-5, with D tentatively TRBD1 (6 bases). The CDR3 has 13 residues. Germline V gene sequence: CDR1 MGHRA, CDR2 YSYEKL. V lost 0 bases to trimming and J lost 10 bases, with 10 bases between them. The CDR3 reads CASSQEETGPQHF. DNA of the CDR3: TGCGCCAGCAGCCAAGAGGAGACAGGACCCCAGCATTTT.

This sequence joins TRBV27 and TRBJ2-6; the D is unclear. Germline V gene sequence: CDR1 MNHEY, CDR2 SMNVEV (reference sequence). The CDR3 sequence is 13 residues long. The germline V and J ends were trimmed by 6 bases and 1 base, with 4 bases remaining between them. CDR3 nucleotide sequence: TGTGCCAGCAGGAGATCTGGGGCCAACGTCCTGACTTTC. It specifies CASRRSGANVLTF.

J is TRBJ1-2 and V is TRBV29-1; D gene uncertain. The CDR3 consists of 13 residues. The germline CDR1 and CDR2 sequences are SQVTM and ANQGSEA. Trimming took 6 bases from V and 6 from J, leaving 17 bases between them. CDR3 in amino acids: CSVKSVAVHGYTF. The CDR3 DNA follows: TGCAGCGTAAAAAGCGTGGCTGTTCATGGCTACACCTTC.

The V gene is TRBV15, the J gene TRBJ2-1, with no clear D. The CDR3 consists of 12 residues. V was clipped by 1 base and J by 10 bases, with 8 bases between them. Germline CDR1 reads LNHNV; CDR2 reads YYDKDF (reference sequence). The CDR3 DNA is TGTGCCACCAGCAGAGGAGGCAGAGAGCAGTTCTTC. Protein sequence: CATSRGGREQFF.

This clone showed up just a few times. The chain has TRBV25-1 and TRBJ2-5; 7 bases line up with TRBD2. The trim removed 6 bases at V and 5 bases at J, leaving 9 bases unmatched. CDR1 MGHDK and CDR2 SYGVNS come from the germline V gene. The CDR3 contains 14 residues. CDR3 sequence: CASSHRTSVETQYF. The CDR3 bases are TGTGCCAGCAGCCATAGGACTAGTGTGGAGACCCAGTACTTC.

The genes are TRBV6-2 or TRBV6-3 and TRBJ1-1; 7 bases agree with TRBD1. The trim removed 2 bases at V and 1 base at J, leaving 7 bases unmatched. The CDR3 is 16 amino acids. Germline assignment: CDR1 MNHEY and CDR2 SVGEGT. The CDR3 DNA is TGTGCCAGCAGTTACCCCAGGGACAGACGGAACACTGAAGCTTTCTTT. Amino acids: CASSYPRDRRNTEAFF.

The genes are TRBV5-8 and TRBJ2-5, with a tentative D call TRBD1 (6 bases). The V gene lost 2 bases and the J gene lost 3 bases, with 11 bases spanning the gap. CDR3 length: 14 residues. CDR1 and CDR2 (germline): SGHTS, YDEGEE. In DNA, the CDR3 is TGTGCCAGCAGCTTTCGGACAGCGAAAGAGACCCAGTACTTC. This sequence encodes CASSFRTAKETQYF.

The V and J genes are TRBV19 and TRBJ1-2; D possibly corresponds to TRBD1 (5 bases). CDR3 length: 17 residues. Looked up from germline, CDR1 is LNHDA and CDR2 is SQIVND (reference sequence). V was shortened by 5 bases and J by 0 bases, with 19 bases between the two germline ends. This CDR3 reads CASSWGGSMRANYGYTF. In DNA, the CDR3 is TGTGCCAGTAGTTGGGGGGGTAGTATGCGAGCTAACTATGGCTACACCTTC.

The chain joins TRBV12-3 or TRBV12-4 to TRBJ2-2; D remains unclear. The CDR3 is 13 residues long. V gave up 6 bases and J gave up 0 bases, with 5 bases separating them. CDR3 amino acids: CASRLANTGELFF. CDR3 nucleotide sequence: TGTGCCAGCAGGCTAGCGAACACCGGGGAGCTGTTTTTT.